The 18 T cell receptor beta chains listed next were all sequenced from one sample in a study of shared clonotypes between healthy human individuals. CD8 cells regarded as naive lacked CD45RO, were positively chosen for CCR7, and omitted terminally differentiated effector memory CD45RA+ cells. TCRdb keeps only in-frame clones here, not all; method: immunoSEQ multiplex PCR. The sample has around 600,000 clones; 85% to 95% are singletons. The sample was naive CD8+ T cells sorted from blood. The receptors stem from a woman aged 30 to 39 in good health.

The rearrangement links TRBV7-9 to TRBJ2-7; D might be TRBD2 (5 bases). V shed 2 bases and J shed 6 bases, with 11 bases lying between them. From germline, CDR1 is SEHNR and CDR2 FQNEAQ (reference sequence). The CDR3 contains 13 residues. CDR3 in DNA: TGTGCCAGCAGCTTAAGTACTAGTAGCGAGCAGTACTTC. Its translation is CASSLSTSSEQYF.

This chain connects TRBV11-2 to TRBJ1-2; 8 bases fit TRBD1. Trimming cost V 5 bases and J 7 bases; bases outside gene matches: 6. There are 13 residues in the CDR3. Germline loops: CDR1 SGHAT, CDR2 FQNNGV. The CDR3 coding sequence is TGTGCCAGCAGCCAGGACAGGGAGTTTGGCTACACCTTC. Translation: CASSQDREFGYTF.

The V call is TRBV7-8, the J call TRBJ2-7; D is perhaps TRBD2 (5 bases). Trimming took off 3 bases at V and 0 bases at J, with 18 bases between the two ends. This CDR3 comprises 17 residues. The germline V gene has CDR1 SGHVS and CDR2 FQNEAQ. CDR3 sequence reads: CASSLKGLRVRSYEQYF. Written as DNA, the CDR3 is TGTGCCAGCAGCTTGAAAGGCCTGCGGGTCCGCTCCTACGAGCAGTACTTC. The complete variable domain, with remaining parts taken from reference TRBV7-8 and TRBJ2-7, reads GAGVSQSPRYKVAKRGQDVALRCDPISGHVSLFWYQQALGQGPEFLTYFQNEAQLDKSGLPSDRFFAERPEGSVSTLKIQRTQQEDSAVYLCASSLKGLRVRSYEQYFGPGTRLTVT.

In DNA form, the CDR3 reads TGCGCCAGCAGCGTGGGAGGGGGATACGAGCAGTACTTC. Protein product: CASSVGGGYEQYF. This chain joins TRBV5-1 and TRBJ2-7, with D perhaps matching TRBD2 (7 bases). The CDR3 is 13 amino acids. Germline V gene lookup returns CDR1 SGHRS and CDR2 YFSETQ. V was trimmed by 4 bases and J by 4 bases, leaving 12 bases between them.

This chain joins TRBV7-9 and TRBJ2-7; TRBD2 matches at 8 bases. The CDR3 is 12 residues long. Trimming cost V 8 bases and J 3 bases; bases outside gene matches: 3. Germline assignment: CDR1 SEHNR and CDR2 FQNEAQ (reference sequence). This chain's CDR3 is CASGLAGYEQYF. CDR3 in DNA: TGTGCCAGCGGCCTAGCGGGCTACGAGCAGTACTTC.

The V call is TRBV28, the J call TRBJ2-2; TRBD2 agrees at 12 bases. The germline gives CDR1 MDHEN, CDR2 SYDVKM. This CDR3 region has 18 residues. V shed 1 base, J shed 5 bases, and the junction held 8 bases outside the gene matches. CDR3 nucleotide sequence: TGTGCCAGCAGTTTATATACTAGCGGGAGGCGTTGGACCGGGGAGCTGTTTTTT. It specifies CASSLYTSGRRWTGELFF.

The chain combines TRBV19 with TRBJ1-5; D unresolved. Trimming took off 6 bases at V and 4 bases at J, with 10 bases between the two ends. This CDR3 comprises 13 residues. Per the germline V gene, CDR1 is LNHDA and CDR2 is SQIVND (reference sequence). CDR3 DNA sequence: TGTGCCAGTAGCCCGGGGAAAAATCAGCCCCAGCATTTT. This sequence encodes CASSPGKNQPQHF.

V is TRBV28 and J is TRBJ2-1; D ambiguous. Trimming took 5 bases from V and 4 from J, leaving 15 bases between them. This CDR3 spans 15 amino acids. The germline V gene encodes CDR1 MDHEN and CDR2 SYDVKM. CDR3: CASSPEDGRYNEQFF. The CDR3 bases are TGTGCCAGCAGTCCCGAGGATGGGCGGTACAATGAGCAGTTCTTC.

This rearrangement joins TRBV4-1 to TRBJ2-7; no clear D gene. The V end lost 7 bases, the J end lost 2 bases, and 15 bases lay between the germline ends. CDR1 is MGHRA, CDR2 YSYEKL, per germline. The CDR3 is made up of 14 amino acids. CDR3 DNA: TGCGCCAGCAACCCCTTTGTCGGCACCTACGAGCAGTACTTC. Protein: CASNPFVGTYEQYF.

DNA of the CDR3: TGTGCCACTACCCTAGGCGCGGGAGTCCGCAATGAGCAGTTCTTC. Translating gives CATTLGAGVRNEQFF. The V call is TRBV28, the J call TRBJ2-1; TRBD2 agrees at 7 bases. Germline V gene lookup returns CDR1 MDHEN and CDR2 SYDVKM. The CDR3 runs 15 residues. The junction had 15 bases not matched to a gene; V was cut back by 10 bases and J by 6 bases. Together with reference TRBV28 and TRBJ2-1, the CDR3 gives the full variable domain: DVKVTQSSRYLVKRTGEKVFLECVQDMDHENMFWYRQDPGLGLRLIYFSYDVKMKEKGDIPEGYSVSREKKERFSLILESASTNQTSMYLCATTLGAGVRNEQFFGPGTRLTVL.

CDR3: CASSPGQETQYF. The CDR3 DNA is TGTGCCAGCAGCCCGGGCCAAGAGACCCAGTACTTC. The chain recombines TRBV9 with TRBJ2-5; no clear D. Germline assignment: CDR1 SGDLS and CDR2 YYNGEE. The CDR3 runs 12 residues. V was shortened by 4 bases and J by 1 base, with 5 bases between the two germline ends.

On this clone: Other nucleotide sequences from this sample produce the same CDR3. The V and J genes are TRBV27 and TRBJ1-5; D not certain. This CDR3 is 13 amino acids long. V lost 5 bases and J 0 bases, leaving 5 bases between the germline ends. Germline V gene data show CDR1 as MNHEY and CDR2 as SMNVEV (reference sequence). The CDR3 is CASSTYSNQPQHF. The DNA of the CDR3 is TGTGCCAGCAGTACCTATAGCAATCAGCCCCAGCATTTT.

Of note for this clone: Other DNA variants within this sample encode the same CDR3. The rearrangement uses TRBV28 and TRBJ2-7, with D hard to call. V was shortened by 6 bases and J by 0 bases, with 12 bases between the two germline ends. The CDR3 totals 14 residues. Germline V lookup: CDR1 MDHEN, CDR2 SYDVKM. The CDR3 loop reads CASSWTGSSYEQYF. The CDR3 DNA reads as TGTGCCAGCAGCTGGACCGGTAGCTCCTACGAGCAGTACTTC.

The chain is built from TRBV2 and TRBJ1-1; D remains ambiguous. The CDR3 sequence is 14 residues long. CDR1 SNHLY and CDR2 FYNNEI come from the germline V gene. The V gene lost 1 base and the J gene lost 1 base, with 7 bases spanning the gap. The CDR3 region is CASSEGHSNTEAFF. In DNA form, the CDR3 reads TGTGCCAGCAGTGAAGGACACTCGAACACTGAAGCTTTCTTT.

This clone was picked up a small number of times. The chain has TRBV7-9 and TRBJ1-5, with TRBD1 identical over 7 bases. CDR1 is SEHNR and CDR2 is FQNEAQ in the germline V gene (reference sequence). CDR3 size: 12 residues. Trimming took 6 bases from V and 7 from J; bases not matched to a gene: 3. The CDR3 reads CASSIQGQPQHF. The CDR3 nucleotides are TGTGCCAGCAGTATACAGGGGCAGCCCCAGCATTTT. Complete variable domain (other parts from reference TRBV7-9 and TRBJ1-5): DTGVSQNPRHKITKRGQNVTFRCDPISEHNRLYWYRQTLGQGPEFLTYFQNEAQLEKSRLLSDRFSAERPKGSFSTLEIQRTEQGDSAMYLCASSIQGQPQHFGDGTRLSIL.

Comments on this clone: Other DNA sequences in the sample encode the same CDR3. The rearrangement links TRBV9 to TRBJ2-3; D gene ambiguous. The germline CDR1 and CDR2 sequences are SGDLS and YYNGEE. The CDR3 runs 14 residues. V gave up 0 bases and J gave up 2 bases, with 7 bases separating them. The CDR3 sequence: CASSVDGSTDTQYF. For the CDR3, the DNA is TGTGCCAGCAGCGTAGATGGCTCCACAGATACGCAGTATTTT.

This clone was observed a single time. V and J are TRBV16 and TRBJ2-1; TRBD1 matches 10 bases. CDR1 is KGHSY and CDR2 is FQNENV in the germline V gene. This CDR3 is 16 amino acids long. The trim removed 1 base at V and 3 bases at J, leaving 3 bases unmatched. CDR3 sequence reads: CASSQLGTGDYNEQFF. The CDR3 region has the DNA TGTGCCAGCAGCCAATTGGGGACAGGGGACTACAATGAGCAGTTCTTC.

V gene TRBV30 combines with J gene TRBJ2-5; 8 bases map to TRBD2. Germline assignment: CDR1 GTSNPN and CDR2 SVGIG (reference sequence). This CDR3 comprises 14 residues. Losses at the gene ends were 1 base for V and 2 bases for J; bases not matched to a gene: 3. Here the CDR3 reads CAWSESSGQETQYF. As DNA, the CDR3 is TGTGCCTGGAGTGAGTCTAGCGGGCAAGAGACCCAGTACTTC.